This T cell receptor (beta chain) emerged from a study of blood T cell repertoires in COVID-19. At the level of the study: The study drew acute and convalescent COVID-19 samples from the United States, Italy and Spain.

Germline V lookup: CDR1 GTSNPN, CDR2 SVGIG (reference sequence). J lost 10 bases, V lost 3 bases, and 14 bases had no gene match. This CDR3 has 14 residues. Libraries were prepared by immunoSEQ multiplex PCR; TCRdb keeps only in-frame clonotypes and omits some of them. The sample lists under 150,000 clones, about 88% occurring once. The sequence came from a woman in her sixties or seventies who had recovered from COVID-19. This chain uses TRBV30 with TRBJ1-1; TRBD1 matches at 7 bases. Sequenced sample: peripheral blood. The CDR3 coding sequence is TGTGCCTGGAGGGGGAACAGGGGTCAAGGGGGAGCTTTCTTT. This encodes CAWRGNRGQGGAFF.